The rows below give T cell receptor beta chains drawn from one sample of a study of blood T cell repertoires in COVID-19. Produced via immunoSEQ multiplex PCR; TCRdb's table is partial and in-frame only. Found here are 240,000 or so clones, roughly 83% of them singletons; the top ten hold around 2.1%. Sequenced sample: PBMCs or T cells enriched from blood (not recorded which). The receptors come from a woman aged 45-60 years who had recovered from COVID-19. Each CDR3 is given with its conserved first and last residue. A D gene is named only where the DNA matches it firmly. Clone sizes are given selectively: once, few, many, or a class where the clone is expanded.

j_call clone_size d_call v_call cdr3_nt cdr3_aa
TRBJ1-1 NA TRBD1 TRBV6-2/TRBV6-3 TGTGCCAGCAGCCTATCGACAGGGTACACTGAAGCTTTCTTT CASSLSTGYTEAFF
TRBJ2-7 NA TRBD2 TRBV6-5 TGTGCCAGCAGTTCCCCTTCCTCTAGCGGCTCCTACGAGCAGTACTTC CASSSPSSSGSYEQYF
TRBJ2-1 NA NA TRBV2 TGTGCCAGCGGAACTAGCTACTCCTACAATGAGCAGTTCTTC CASGTSYSYNEQFF
TRBJ2-1 NA NA TRBV20-1 TGCAGTGCTAGTCGAACGGGACTCAGCTACAATGAGCAGTTCTTC CSASRTGLSYNEQFF
TRBJ1-1 NA NA TRBV15 TGTGCCACCAGGCGAGTGAACACTGAAGCTTTCTTT CATRRVNTEAFF
TRBJ2-1 NA NA TRBV5-1 TGCGCCAGCAGCCCAAGGGGGGGGTTCTATGTCGACAATGAGCAGTTCTTC CASSPRGGFYVDNEQFF
TRBJ1-2 NA TRBD1 TRBV7-2 TGTGCCAGCAGCTTAGTGGCAGGGGGTCTCAATGGCTACACCTTC CASSLVAGGLNGYTF
TRBJ2-1 NA TRBD2 TRBV7-6 TGTGCCAGCACCGGACTAGCGGGAGGTGGTGAGCAGTTCTTC CASTGLAGGGEQFF
TRBJ1-1 NA NA TRBV11-2 TGTGCCAGCAGCCTGTTACTCGACACTGAAGCTTTCTTT CASSLLLDTEAFF
TRBJ1-6 NA TRBD1 TRBV18 TGTGCCAGCTCACGGACAGGCTCCTATAATTCACCCCTCCACTTT CASSRTGSYNSPLHF
TRBJ2-7 NA NA TRBV11-2 TGTGCCAGCACTTCTAGGGGCGCCATCTACGAGCAGTACTTC CASTSRGAIYEQYF
TRBJ2-7 NA TRBD2 TRBV6-2/TRBV6-3 TGTGCCAGCAGTACCACTAGCGGGGGGTTCTCCTACGAGCAGTACTTC CASSTTSGGFSYEQYF
TRBJ2-3 NA NA TRBV15 TGTGCCACCAGCAGAGAAAGAGGGCTAGCGCGACATACGCAGTATTTT CATSRERGLARHTQYF
TRBJ2-2 NA NA TRBV3-1/TRBV3-2 TGTGCCAGCAGCCATTTACAGTCGGCCACCGGGGAGCTGTTTTTT CASSHLQSATGELFF
TRBJ2-3 NA NA TRBV28 TGTGCCAGCAGTCCCGGGGGATCAGTCGCAGATACGCAGTATTTT CASSPGGSVADTQYF
TRBJ2-7 NA NA TRBV11-3 TGTGCCAGCAGCTTACTAGCCAGGGGCTACGAGCAGTACTTC CASSLLARGYEQYF
TRBJ1-2 NA TRBD1 TRBV7-9 TGTGCCAGCAGTTCCGGGACAGGGAGGTTTGGCTATGGCTACACCTTC CASSSGTGRFGYGYTF
TRBJ2-2 NA NA TRBV29-1 TGCAGCGTTGTCAGGGTAGGAACCGGGGAGCTGTTTTTT CSVVRVGTGELFF
TRBJ2-6 NA NA TRBV2 TGTGCCAGTTGGGGCCCTCTCTCTGGGGCCAACGTCCTGACTTTC CASWGPLSGANVLTF
TRBJ1-1 once NA TRBV7-2 TGTGCCAGCAGCTTAGTCCGGGATGGAGCTTTCTTT CASSLVRDGAFF
TRBJ2-7 once NA TRBV7-8 TGTGCCAGCAGCTTACCCTATGGGACACGCTACGAGCAGTACTTC CASSLPYGTRYEQYF
TRBJ2-7 NA NA TRBV28 TGTGCCAGCAGTCCCCTCTCCTACGAGCAGTACTTC CASSPLSYEQYF
TRBJ1-5 once NA TRBV19 TGTGCCAGTAGAACCGGTCTAAGGGGTGCGAATCAGCCCCAGCATTTT CASRTGLRGANQPQHF
TRBJ1-2 NA NA TRBV30 TGTGCCTGGAGAGGACAGTGGACTAACTATGGCTACACCTTC CAWRGQWTNYGYTF
TRBJ1-6 NA NA TRBV7-9 TGTGCCAGCAGCTTAACCGGGGAATGGTCACCCCTCCACTTT CASSLTGEWSPLHF
TRBJ2-7 once NA TRBV7-2 TGTGCCAGCAGCTTAGGGACGGGGGTCGGCGAGCAGTACTTC CASSLGTGVGEQYF
TRBJ2-4 once NA TRBV27 TGTGCCAGCAGTTCGCGAGGGGCCAAAAACATTCAGTACTTC CASSSRGAKNIQYF
TRBJ1-2 NA TRBD1 TRBV4-3 TGCGCCAGCAGCGCCCGACAGGGAGGCTACACCTTC CASSARQGGYTF
TRBJ2-4 NA NA TRBV1 TGCACCAGCAGCCAAGGAGGAATACTAGCCAAAAACATTCAGTACTTC CTSSQGGILAKNIQYF
TRBJ2-7 NA NA TRBV15 TGTGCCACCAGCAGAGATAGTACGGCGGGCTACGAGCAGTACTTC CATSRDSTAGYEQYF
TRBJ2-5 NA NA TRBV20-1 TGCAGTGCTAGAAGGGGGGAGACCCAGTACTTC CSARRGETQYF
TRBJ1-1 once NA TRBV19 TGTGCCAGTAGTCCCACAGCTTACACTGAAGCTTTCTTT CASSPTAYTEAFF
TRBJ1-1 NA TRBD1 TRBV29-1 TGCAGCGTCGTGACAGGGGGCACTGAAGCTTTCTTT CSVVTGGTEAFF
TRBJ1-1 NA NA TRBV7-2 TGTGCCAGCAGCTTAGCTGACAGGCAATATGAAGCTTTCTTT CASSLADRQYEAFF
TRBJ2-5 NA TRBD2 TRBV7-2 TGTGCCAGCAGTCCTAGGACTAGCGGAGGGGAGACCCAGTACTTC CASSPRTSGGETQYF
TRBJ2-5 few NA TRBV7-2 TGTGCCAGCAGCGCAACAGGGGAATTGGGGGGTCTGGGGACCCAGTACTTC CASSATGELGGLGTQYF
TRBJ2-7 NA NA TRBV28 TGTGCCAGCTTTCCCGGGATACAAACCACCTACGAGCAGTACTTC CASFPGIQTTYEQYF
TRBJ2-3 NA NA TRBV7-9 TGTGCCAGCAGAGTACTCACAGATACGCAGTATTTT CASRVLTDTQYF
TRBJ2-3 NA TRBD1 TRBV6-4 TGTGCCAGCTTTTCTCCCTGGACAGGGTCTGGTAACCCAGATACGCAGTATTTT CASFSPWTGSGNPDTQYF
TRBJ1-4 NA NA TRBV28 TGTGCCAGCAGTGCGACAGAAACAAATGAAAAACTGTTTTTT CASSATETNEKLFF
TRBJ2-2 many NA TRBV6-6 TGTGCCGGGGGGAAAGGGGAAATTAACACCGGGGAGCTGTTTTTT CAGGKGEINTGELFF
TRBJ1-6 NA NA TRBV27 TGTGCCAGCCGGGGGGGCAGGGACAATTCACCCCTCCACTTT CASRGGRDNSPLHF
TRBJ2-7 NA NA TRBV27 TGTGCCAGCAGTTTCCGGGGTCCGACCTACGAGCAGTACTTC CASSFRGPTYEQYF
TRBJ1-6 NA NA TRBV7-2 TGTGCCAGCAGCTCTGCCAGGAATTCACCCCTCCACTTT CASSSARNSPLHF
TRBJ1-4 NA NA TRBV7-9 TGTGCCAGCAGCTTCTGGACAGCAACTAATGAAAAACTGTTTTTT CASSFWTATNEKLFF
TRBJ2-3 NA TRBD1 TRBV11-3 TGTGCCAGCAGCTTAACAGGGACAGGGCCGACAGATACGCAGTATTTT CASSLTGTGPTDTQYF
TRBJ2-1 NA NA TRBV27 TGTGCCAGCAGTGCTGACAGCAGGGCTCCCTACAATGAGCAGTTCTTC CASSADSRAPYNEQFF
TRBJ2-3 NA NA TRBV7-2 TGTGCCAGCAGCTTAGGTTGGCCAGATACGCAGTATTTT CASSLGWPDTQYF